This T cell receptor (beta chain) was sequenced for a study of T cells in Graves' hyperthyroidism and ophthalmopathy. V lost 4 bases to trimming and J lost 1 base, with 28 bases between them. CDR1 MNHEY and CDR2 SVGEGT come from the germline V gene. CDR3 length: 21 residues. This clonotype was counted a few times. Hyperthyroidism patients were newly diagnosed, had disease duration under 2 months, and were aged 18 to 65 years. There were TCR beta CDR3 regions amplified from RNA transcripts. RT-PCR in the first round (using the HTBI primer set) targeted the TCR CDR3. Each CDR3 protein gets one entry after TCRdb re-called the multiplex PCR reads with MiXCR. The sample carries approximately 430,000 distinct CDR3 sequences, 15% to 19% recorded once.

The sequencing sample was made of blood. This clonotype originated in a young woman with Graves' hyperthyroidism. The V and J genes are TRBV6-2 or TRBV6-3 and TRBJ2-2; D unresolved. The CDR3 bases are TGTGCCAGCAGTTTAACTTTCTGGGGTTTCGTCTCACAAATGAACACCGGGGAGCTGTTTTTT. Translating it yields CASSLTFWGFVSQMNTGELFF.